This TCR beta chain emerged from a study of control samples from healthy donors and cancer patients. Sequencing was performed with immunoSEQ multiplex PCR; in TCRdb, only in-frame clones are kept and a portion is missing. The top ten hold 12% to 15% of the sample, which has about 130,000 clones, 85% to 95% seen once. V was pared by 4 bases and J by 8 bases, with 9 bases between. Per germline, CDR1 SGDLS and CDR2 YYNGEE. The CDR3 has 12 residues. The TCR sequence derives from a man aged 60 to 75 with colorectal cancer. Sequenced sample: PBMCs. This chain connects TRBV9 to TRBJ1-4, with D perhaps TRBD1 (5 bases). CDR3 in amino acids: CASSSRGEKLFF. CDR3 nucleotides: TGTGCCAGCAGCTCCCGGGGCGAAAAACTGTTTTTT.